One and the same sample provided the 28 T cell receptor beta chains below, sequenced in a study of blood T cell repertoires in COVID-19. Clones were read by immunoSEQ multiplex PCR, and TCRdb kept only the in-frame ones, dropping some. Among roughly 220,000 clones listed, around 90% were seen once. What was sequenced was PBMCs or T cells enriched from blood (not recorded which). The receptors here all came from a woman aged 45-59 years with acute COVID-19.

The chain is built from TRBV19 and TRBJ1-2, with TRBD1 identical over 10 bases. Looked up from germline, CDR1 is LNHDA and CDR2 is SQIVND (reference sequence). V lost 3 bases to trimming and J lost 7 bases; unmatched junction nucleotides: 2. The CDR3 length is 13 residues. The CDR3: CASSMTGGLGYTF. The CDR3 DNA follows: TGTGCCAGTAGTATGACAGGGGGCCTTGGCTACACCTTC. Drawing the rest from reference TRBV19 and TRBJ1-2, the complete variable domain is DGGITQSPKYLFRKEGQNVTLSCEQNLNHDAMYWYRQDPGQGLRLIYYSQIVNDFQKGDIAEGYSVSREKKESFPLTVTSAQKNPTAFYLCASSMTGGLGYTFGSGTRLTVV.

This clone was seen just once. The CDR3 bases are TGTGCCAGCAGTTTAAATAGCGGGAGGGATATATGGTCCCAGTTCTTC. This codes for CASSLNSGRDIWSQFF. This chain links TRBV27 with TRBJ2-1; 11 nucleotides match TRBD2. Losses at the gene ends were 2 bases for V and 13 bases for J; bases not matched to a gene: 13. This CDR3 has 16 residues. Germline values: CDR1 MNHEY, CDR2 SMNVEV (reference sequence).

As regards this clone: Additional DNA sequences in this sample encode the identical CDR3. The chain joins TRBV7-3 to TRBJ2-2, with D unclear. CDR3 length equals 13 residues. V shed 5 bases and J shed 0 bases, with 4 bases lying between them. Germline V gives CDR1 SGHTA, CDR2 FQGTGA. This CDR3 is CASSPTNTGELFF. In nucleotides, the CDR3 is TGTGCCAGCAGCCCAACGAACACCGGGGAGCTGTTTTTT.

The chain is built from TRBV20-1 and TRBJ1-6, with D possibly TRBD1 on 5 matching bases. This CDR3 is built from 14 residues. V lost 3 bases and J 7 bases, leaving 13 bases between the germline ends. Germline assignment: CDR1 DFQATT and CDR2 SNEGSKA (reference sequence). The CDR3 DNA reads TGCAGTGCTAGTTTTAGACAGCCGAATTCACCCCTCCACTTT. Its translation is CSASFRQPNSPLHF.

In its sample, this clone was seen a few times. The DNA of the CDR3 is TGTGCCAGCAGTTCCGGGACAGGGTGGTACGAGCAGTACTTC. It encodes CASSSGTGWYEQYF. V usage is TRBV28 and J usage is TRBJ2-7; 9 bases are a match to TRBD1. Germline CDR1 is MDHEN and CDR2 is SYDVKM. This CDR3 contains 14 residues. Losses at the gene ends were 4 bases for V and 4 bases for J; bases not matched to a gene: 5.

The CDR3 DNA reads TGTGCCAGCAGCTTAACCGGAGGGCCCGGCGGGGAGCTGTTTTTT. Translation gives CASSLTGGPGGELFF. The rearrangement links TRBV7-8 to TRBJ2-2; weak D call: TRBD2 (6 bases). There are 15 residues in the CDR3. Germline V gene data show CDR1 as SGHVS and CDR2 as FQNEAQ. V was cut by 2 bases and J by 7 bases, with 14 bases left in between.

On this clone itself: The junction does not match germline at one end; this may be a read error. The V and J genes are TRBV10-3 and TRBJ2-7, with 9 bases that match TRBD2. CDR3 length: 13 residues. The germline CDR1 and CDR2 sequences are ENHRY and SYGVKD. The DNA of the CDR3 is TGTGCCGTCAGGGCGGGAGGGGCCTACGAGCAGTACTTC. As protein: CAVRAGGAYEQYF.

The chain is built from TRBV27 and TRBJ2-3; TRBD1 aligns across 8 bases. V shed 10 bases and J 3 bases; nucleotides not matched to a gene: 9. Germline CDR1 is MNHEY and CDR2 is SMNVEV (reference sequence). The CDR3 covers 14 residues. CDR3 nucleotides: TGTGCCACCAGAACCAGGGGGCAAACAGATACGCAGTATTTT. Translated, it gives CATRTRGQTDTQYF.

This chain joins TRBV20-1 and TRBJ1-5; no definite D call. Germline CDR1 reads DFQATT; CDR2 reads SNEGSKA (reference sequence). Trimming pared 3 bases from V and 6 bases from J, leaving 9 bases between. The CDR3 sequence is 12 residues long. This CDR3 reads CSASGPGQPQHF. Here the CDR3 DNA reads TGCAGTGCTAGTGGTCCGGGTCAGCCCCAGCATTTT.

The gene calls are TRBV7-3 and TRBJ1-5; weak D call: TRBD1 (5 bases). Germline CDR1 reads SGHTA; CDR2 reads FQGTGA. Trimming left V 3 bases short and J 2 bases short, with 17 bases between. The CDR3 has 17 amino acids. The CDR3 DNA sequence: TGTGCCAGCAGCTTCAAAGGGACTGCTTCGGGCAATCAGCCCCAGCATTTT. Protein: CASSFKGTASGNQPQHF.

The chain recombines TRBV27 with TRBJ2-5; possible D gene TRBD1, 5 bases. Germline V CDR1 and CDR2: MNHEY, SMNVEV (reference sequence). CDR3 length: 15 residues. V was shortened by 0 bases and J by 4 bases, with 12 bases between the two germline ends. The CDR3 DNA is TGTGCCAGCAGTTTATCGGGGCTAGTCCCAGAGACCCAGTACTTC. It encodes CASSLSGLVPETQYF.

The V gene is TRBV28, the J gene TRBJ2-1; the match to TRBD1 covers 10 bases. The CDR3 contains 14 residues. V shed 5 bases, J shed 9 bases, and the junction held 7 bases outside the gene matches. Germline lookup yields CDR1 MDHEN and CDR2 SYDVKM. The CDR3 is CASSPPGQGFEQFF. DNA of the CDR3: TGTGCCAGCAGTCCACCGGGACAGGGGTTTGAGCAGTTCTTC.

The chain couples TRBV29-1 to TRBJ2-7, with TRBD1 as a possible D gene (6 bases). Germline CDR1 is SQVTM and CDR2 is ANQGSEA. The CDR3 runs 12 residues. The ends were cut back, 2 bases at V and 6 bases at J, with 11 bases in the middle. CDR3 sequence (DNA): TGCAGCGTTGAATCTTCAGGGGTCGAGCAGTACTTC. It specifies CSVESSGVEQYF.

DNA for the CDR3: TGTGCCAGCAGTTGGCTCAGGGGGCGCGGGTATGGCTACACCTTC. This translates into CASSWLRGRGYGYTF. The chain joins TRBV6-5 to TRBJ1-2, with 8 nucleotides matching TRBD1. The ends lost 4 bases at V and 5 bases at J; junction bases unmatched: 9. The CDR3 consists of 15 residues. From germline, CDR1 is MNHEY and CDR2 SVGAGI.

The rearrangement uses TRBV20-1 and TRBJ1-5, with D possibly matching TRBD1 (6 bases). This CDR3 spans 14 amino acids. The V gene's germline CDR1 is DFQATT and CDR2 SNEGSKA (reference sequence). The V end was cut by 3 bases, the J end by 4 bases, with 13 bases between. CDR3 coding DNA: TGCAGTGCTAGTTCTTTGGACAGTAATCAGCCCCAGCATTTT. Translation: CSASSLDSNQPQHF.

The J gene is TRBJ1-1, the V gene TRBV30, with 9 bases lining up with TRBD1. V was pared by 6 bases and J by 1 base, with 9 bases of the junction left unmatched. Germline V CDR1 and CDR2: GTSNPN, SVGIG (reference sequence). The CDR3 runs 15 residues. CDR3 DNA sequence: TGTGCCTGTTGGACAGGGGAATCTAAGAACACTGAAGCTTTCTTT. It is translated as CACWTGESKNTEAFF. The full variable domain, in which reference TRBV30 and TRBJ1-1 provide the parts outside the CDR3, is SQTIHQWPATLVQPVGSPLSLECTVEGTSNPNLYWYRQAAGRGLQLLFYSVGIGQISSEVPQNLSASRPQDRQFILSSKKLLLSDSGFYLCACWTGESKNTEAFFGQGTRLTVV.

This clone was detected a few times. The CDR3 bases are TGTGCCAGCAGAGGTGGGGGACAGGGAATGAAGCGGGCACGCGAAGGACACAATGAGCAGTTCTTC. Encoded protein: CASRGGGQGMKRAREGHNEQFF. V gene TRBV28 combines with J gene TRBJ2-1; the match to TRBD1 covers 9 bases. The CDR3 is 22 residues long. The J segment lost 5 bases and the V segment lost 6 bases, leaving 29 bases of the junction unmatched. Germline lookup yields CDR1 MDHEN and CDR2 SYDVKM.

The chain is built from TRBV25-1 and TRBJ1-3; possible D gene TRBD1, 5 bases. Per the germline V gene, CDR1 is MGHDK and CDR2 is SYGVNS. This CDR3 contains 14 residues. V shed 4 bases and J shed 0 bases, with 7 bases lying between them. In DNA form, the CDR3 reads TGTGCCAGCAGTGTAGACAGCTCTGGAAACACCATATATTTT. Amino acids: CASSVDSSGNTIYF.

The CDR3 DNA follows: TGTGCCAGCAGTGAAGTCGGGTTGCCCCAGCATTTT. Encoded protein: CASSEVGLPQHF. V gene TRBV6-1 combines with J gene TRBJ1-5; no firm D call. The germline V gene encodes CDR1 MNHNS and CDR2 SASEGT. There are 12 residues in the CDR3. Trimming removed 1 base from V and 9 bases from J, with 7 bases in between.

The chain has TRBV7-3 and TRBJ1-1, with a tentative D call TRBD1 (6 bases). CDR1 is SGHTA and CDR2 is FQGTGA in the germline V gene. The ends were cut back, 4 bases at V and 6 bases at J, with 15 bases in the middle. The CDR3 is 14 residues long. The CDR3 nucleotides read TGTGCCAGCAGCTCCGGTTGGTCAGGGGCTGAAGCTTTCTTT. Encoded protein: CASSSGWSGAEAFF.

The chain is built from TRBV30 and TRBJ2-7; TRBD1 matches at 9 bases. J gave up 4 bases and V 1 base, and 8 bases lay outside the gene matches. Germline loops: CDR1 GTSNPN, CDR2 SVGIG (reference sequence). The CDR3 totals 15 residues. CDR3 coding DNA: TGTGCCTGGAGTGCTAAACAGGGGGCAATTTACGAGCAGTACTTC. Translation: CAWSAKQGAIYEQYF.

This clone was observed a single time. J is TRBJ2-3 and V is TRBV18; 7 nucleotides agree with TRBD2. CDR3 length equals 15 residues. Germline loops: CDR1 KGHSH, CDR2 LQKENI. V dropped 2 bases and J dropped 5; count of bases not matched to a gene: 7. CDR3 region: CASSPTIGRGDTQYF. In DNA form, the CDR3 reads TGTGCCAGCTCACCAACGATAGGGAGGGGAGATACGCAGTATTTT. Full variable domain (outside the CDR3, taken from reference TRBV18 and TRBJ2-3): NAGVMQNPRHLVRRRGQEARLRCSPMKGHSHVYWYRQLPEEGLKFMVYLQKENIIDESGMPKERFSAEFPKEGPSILRIQQVVRGDSAAYFCASSPTIGRGDTQYFGPGTRLTVL.

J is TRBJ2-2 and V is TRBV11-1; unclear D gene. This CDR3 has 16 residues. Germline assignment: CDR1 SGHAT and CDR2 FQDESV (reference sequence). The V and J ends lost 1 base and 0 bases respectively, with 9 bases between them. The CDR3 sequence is CASSLESLANTGELFF. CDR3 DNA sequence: TGTGCCAGCAGCTTAGAGAGTCTCGCGAACACCGGGGAGCTGTTTTTT. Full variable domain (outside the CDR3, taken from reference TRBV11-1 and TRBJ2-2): EAEVAQSPRYKITEKSQAVAFWCDPISGHATLYWYRQILGQGPELLVQFQDESVVDDSQLPKDRFSAERLKGVDSTLKIQPAELGDSAMYLCASSLESLANTGELFFGEGSRLTVL.

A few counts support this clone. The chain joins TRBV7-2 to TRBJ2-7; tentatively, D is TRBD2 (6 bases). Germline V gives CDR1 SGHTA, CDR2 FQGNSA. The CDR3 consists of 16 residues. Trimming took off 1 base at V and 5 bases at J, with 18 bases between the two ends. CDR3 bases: TGTGCCAGCAGCTTAGATGGCGGGATAGGTTTCGACGAGCAGTACTTC. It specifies CASSLDGGIGFDEQYF.

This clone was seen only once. This CDR3 reads CASSLGSSGSYEQYF. The CDR3 nucleotides are TGTGCCAGCAGTTTAGGAAGTTCGGGGAGCTACGAGCAGTACTTC. The V call is TRBV28, the J call TRBJ2-7; D possibly corresponds to TRBD2 (5 bases). V lost 2 bases and J 3 bases, leaving 14 bases between the germline ends. The CDR3 length is 15 residues. CDR1 is MDHEN, CDR2 SYDVKM, per germline.

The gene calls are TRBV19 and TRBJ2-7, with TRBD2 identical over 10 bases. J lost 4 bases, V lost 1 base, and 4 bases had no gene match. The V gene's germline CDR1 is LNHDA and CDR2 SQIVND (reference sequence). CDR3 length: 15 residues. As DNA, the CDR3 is TGTGCCAGTAGTATAGCTAGCGGGAGCTGGTACGAGCAGTACTTC. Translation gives CASSIASGSWYEQYF.

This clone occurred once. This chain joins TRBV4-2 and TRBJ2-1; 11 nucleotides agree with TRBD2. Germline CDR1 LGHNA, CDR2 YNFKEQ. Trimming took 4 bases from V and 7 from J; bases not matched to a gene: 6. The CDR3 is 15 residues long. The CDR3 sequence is CASSLGTSGQNEQFF. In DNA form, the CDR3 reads TGTGCCAGCAGCCTGGGGACTAGCGGTCAAAATGAGCAGTTCTTC.

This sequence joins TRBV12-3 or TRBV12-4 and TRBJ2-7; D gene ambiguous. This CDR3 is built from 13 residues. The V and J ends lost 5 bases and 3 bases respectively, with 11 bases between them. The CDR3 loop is CASSSAPGYEQYF. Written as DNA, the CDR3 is TGTGCCAGCAGTAGCGCTCCGGGCTACGAGCAGTACTTC.